A selection of T cell receptor beta chains follows, all from one sample in a study of cytomegalovirus exposure and HLA in healthy donors. Measured with immunoSEQ multiplex PCR; TCRdb has only the in-frame clones, and not every one. This sample carries some 170,000 clones, about nine tenths of them seen once, and the ten largest clones take 10% to 13%. Sequenced: PBMCs. The receptors come from a woman in her late teens or twenties in good health and CMV-seropositive. The conserved cysteine and the conserved F or W are not part of the CDR3 here.

v_call	cdr3_aa
TRBV4-1	ASSHLVSRGGITQPQH
TRBV5-4	ASSHGRAGDTQY
TRBV19	ASEEAGGRETQY
TRBV15	ATSTSERLIFADTQY
TRBV30	AWSVGQFSNQPQH
TRBV7-7	ASSSRDSQSYEQY
TRBV19	ASSMGQQGGQPQH
TRBV28	ASRQGPPYEQY
TRBV29-1	SVETPQLEGRH
TRBV19	ASSLRSGANVLT
TRBV5-1	ASRTPGTGVTGELF
TRBV29-1	SVEGDRGPEKLF
TRBV7-9	ASSLEGQVSGQY
TRBV9	ASSETSGRQETQY
TRBV2	ASSAGIGNYGYT
TRBV6-5	ASSWGTGKKLF
TRBV28	ASSGVGNYGYT
TRBV4-1	ASSQGVLQDRSRNEQF
TRBV28	ASSFRDRAYEQY
TRBV9	ASSAGSVASTDTQY
TRBV2	ASSLLHYTEAF
TRBV30	ALYNRDTLNTEAF
TRBV5-4	ASTSGGLDGEQY
TRBV28	ASSSPGENTGELF
TRBV18	ASSPGQGVDYGYT
TRBV5-6	ASSTRTSGNQETQY
TRBV5-1	ASSLEWTSEKQY
TRBV6-6	ASSYHGQGAQPQH
TRBV4-1	ASSHGQENTEAF
TRBV15	ATSRGRGPYNEQF
TRBV25-1	ASSAGTRFNEQF
TRBV6-6	ASSSSGATDTQY
TRBV11-2	ASSLIGGAGANVLT
TRBV19	ASSIEGGQPQH
TRBV11-3	ASSKGGGTQY
TRBV4-1	ASSQGTGRAYEQY
TRBV4-1	ASSQDPRETQY
TRBV23-1	ASSGTSGRNEQF
TRBV29-1	SVRPPPIRGAPGNTIY
TRBV15	ATSREPGATDTQY